This T cell receptor beta chain was retrieved from a study of blood T cell repertoires in COVID-19. On the study more broadly: Samples of COVID-19 (acute and convalescent) were obtained from the United States, Italy and Spain.

CDR3 size: 15 residues. V was clipped by 3 bases and J by 2 bases; unmatched bases: 6. Germline V lookup: CDR1 SGDLS, CDR2 YYNGEE. As handled by the study authors: Reference gene primers were amplified, and this amplification served to estimate nucleated cell counts. Repertoires were generated with immunoSEQ multiplex PCR, while TCRdb's copy carries only in-frame clones and drops some. That table gives V, J and clone size, and the DNA gave D and trimming. Altogether tens of thousands of clones are present, approximately 85% being singletons, with the ten largest covering roughly 5.6%. J is TRBJ1-2 and V is TRBV9; 8 bases agree with TRBD1. The material sequenced was peripheral blood. This TCR was sampled from a man of 80 years or more with acute or convalescent COVID-19. The CDR3 sequence: CASSALGTGNYGYTF. The CDR3 nucleotides are TGTGCCAGCAGCGCCCTGGGGACAGGAAACTATGGCTACACCTTC.